This T cell receptor (beta chain) is drawn from a study of blood T cell repertoires in COVID-19. Study as a whole: Acute and convalescent COVID-19 samples came from the United States, Italy and Spain. From T cells, B-cell-depleted T cells, or PBMCs came the material, which was cDNA or gDNA.

Per the study methods: Estimated nucleated cell counts came from reference gene primer amplification. Clones were read by immunoSEQ multiplex PCR, and TCRdb kept only the in-frame ones, dropping some. V and J calls and clone size are as listed in that table; D and trimming were resolved from the DNA. The sample has under 300,000 clones, roughly 80% seen once. CDR3 length equals 15 residues. V dropped 2 bases and J dropped 5; count of bases not matched to a gene: 6. CDR1 LGHDT and CDR2 YNNKEL come from the germline V gene (reference sequence). This TCR derives from a woman aged 18-35 years with acute or convalescent COVID-19. The chain is built from TRBV3-1 (or the pseudogene TRBV3-2) and TRBJ2-7, with 10 bases fitting TRBD1. The specimen was peripheral blood. CDR3 residues: CASSQPGQGFHEQYF. CDR3 nucleotide sequence: TGTGCCAGCAGCCAACCGGGACAGGGGTTCCACGAGCAGTACTTC.